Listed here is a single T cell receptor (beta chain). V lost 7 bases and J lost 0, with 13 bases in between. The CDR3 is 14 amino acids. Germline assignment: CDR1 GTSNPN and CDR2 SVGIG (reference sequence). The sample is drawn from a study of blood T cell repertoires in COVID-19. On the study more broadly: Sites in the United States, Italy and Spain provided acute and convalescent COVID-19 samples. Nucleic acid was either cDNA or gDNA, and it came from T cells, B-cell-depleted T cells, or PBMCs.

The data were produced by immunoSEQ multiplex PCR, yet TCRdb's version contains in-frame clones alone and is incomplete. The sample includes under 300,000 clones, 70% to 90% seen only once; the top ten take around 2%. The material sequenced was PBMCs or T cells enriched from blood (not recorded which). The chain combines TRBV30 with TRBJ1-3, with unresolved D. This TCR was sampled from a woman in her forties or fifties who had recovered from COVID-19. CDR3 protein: CAYERDYSGNTIYF. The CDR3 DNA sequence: TGTGCCTACGAGAGGGATTACTCTGGAAACACCATATATTTT.